A selection of T cell receptor beta chains follows, all from one sample in a study of blood T cell repertoires in COVID-19. The table came from immunoSEQ multiplex PCR; TCRdb's copy has only in-frame clones and leaves some out. The repertoire consists of approximately 260,000 clones, with approximately 83% occurring once and the leading ten covering about 3.5%. The sequenced sample consisted of PBMCs or T cells enriched from blood (not recorded which). These receptors all come from a man aged 50 to 59 who had recovered from COVID-19. Both conserved end residues are part of each CDR3. Fields, in order: CDR3 length, V gene, J gene, CDR3 protein.

13	TRBV4-2	TRBJ1-6	CASSQALNSPLHF
14	TRBV6-5	TRBJ1-1	CASSQWRVGTEAFF
15	TRBV9	TRBJ2-3	CASSVVGTSTDTQYF
14	TRBV11-3	TRBJ2-1	CASSLVGSINEQFF
15	TRBV5-6	TRBJ1-5	CASSFSPQGNQPQHF
13	TRBV7-3	TRBJ2-3	CASSLTGPDTQYF
14	TRBV5-1	TRBJ2-5	CASSLGGWQETQYF
15	TRBV4-3	TRBJ2-1	CASSQEGTTYNEQFF
14	TRBV7-9	TRBJ1-2	CASSLAGEGYGYTF
14	TRBV18	TRBJ2-5	CASSPHQNKETQYF